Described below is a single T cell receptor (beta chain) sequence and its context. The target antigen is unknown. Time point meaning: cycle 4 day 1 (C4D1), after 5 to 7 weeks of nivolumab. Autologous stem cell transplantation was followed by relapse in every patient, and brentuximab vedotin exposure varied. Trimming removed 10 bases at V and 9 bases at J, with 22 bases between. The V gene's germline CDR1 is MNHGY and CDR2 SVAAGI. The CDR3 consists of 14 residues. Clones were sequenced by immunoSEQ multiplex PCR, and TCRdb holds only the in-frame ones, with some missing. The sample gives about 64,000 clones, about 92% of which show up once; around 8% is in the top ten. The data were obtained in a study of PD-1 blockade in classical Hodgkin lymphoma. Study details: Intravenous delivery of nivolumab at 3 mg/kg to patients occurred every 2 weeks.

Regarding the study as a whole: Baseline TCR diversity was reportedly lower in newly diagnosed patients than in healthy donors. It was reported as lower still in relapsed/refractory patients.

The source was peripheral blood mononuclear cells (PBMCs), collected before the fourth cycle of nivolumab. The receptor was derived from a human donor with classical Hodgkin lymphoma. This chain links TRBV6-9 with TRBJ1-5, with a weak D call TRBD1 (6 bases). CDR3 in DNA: TGTGCCACTTTGGGACATCAAACCGTTGGGCCCCAGCATTTT. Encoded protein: CATLGHQTVGPQHF.